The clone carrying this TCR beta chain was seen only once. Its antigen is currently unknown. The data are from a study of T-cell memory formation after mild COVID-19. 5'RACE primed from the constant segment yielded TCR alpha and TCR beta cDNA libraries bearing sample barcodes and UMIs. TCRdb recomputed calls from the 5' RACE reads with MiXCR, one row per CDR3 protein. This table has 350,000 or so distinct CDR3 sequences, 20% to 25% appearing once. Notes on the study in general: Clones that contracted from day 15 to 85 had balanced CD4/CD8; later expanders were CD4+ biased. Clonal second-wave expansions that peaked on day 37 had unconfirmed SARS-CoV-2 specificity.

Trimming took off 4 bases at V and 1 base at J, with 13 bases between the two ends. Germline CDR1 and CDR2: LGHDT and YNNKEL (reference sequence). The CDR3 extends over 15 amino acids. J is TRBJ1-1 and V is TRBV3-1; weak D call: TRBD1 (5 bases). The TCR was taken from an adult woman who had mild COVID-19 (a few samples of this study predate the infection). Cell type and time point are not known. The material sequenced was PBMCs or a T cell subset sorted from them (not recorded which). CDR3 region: CASSPTGGKNTEAFF. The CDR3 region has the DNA TGTGCCAGCAGCCCTACGGGGGGGAAGAACACTGAAGCTTTCTTT.